The 19 T cell receptor beta chains below all came from one sample that was sequenced in a study of PD-1 blockade in classical Hodgkin lymphoma. Clones were read by immunoSEQ multiplex PCR, and TCRdb kept only the in-frame ones, dropping some. The table lists 5,500 to 8,000 clones, roughly four fifths of them singletons. Time point defined: cycle 4 day 1 (C4D1), after six to seven weeks of nivolumab. Relapse was seen in all patients after autologous stem cell transplantation, and brentuximab vedotin exposure was variable. This sample comprised peripheral blood mononuclear cells (PBMCs), obtained before the fourth cycle of nivolumab. These receptors came from a human donor with classical Hodgkin lymphoma.

V is TRBV29-1 and J is TRBJ2-1; 12 bases align to TRBD1. The ends lost 7 bases at V and 0 bases at J; junction bases unmatched: 10. Germline CDR1 and CDR2: SQVTM and ANQGSEA. The CDR3 spans 17 residues. As DNA, the CDR3 is TGCAGCGGGAAGGGACAGGGGGCCGTGAGCTCCTACAATGAGCAGTTCTTC. This encodes CSGKGQGAVSSYNEQFF.

The rearrangement links TRBV7-8 to TRBJ1-2; 7 bases map to TRBD1. With 5 bases clipped from V and 1 base from J, the junction kept 10 bases outside the gene matches. Germline CDR1 reads SGHVS; CDR2 reads FQNEAQ. This CDR3 contains 16 residues. In DNA, the CDR3 is TGTGCCAGCAGCCTAGGAGGGACAGTTCTTAACTATGGCTACACCTTC. This translates into CASSLGGTVLNYGYTF.

The chain links TRBV7-2 to TRBJ2-2; no clear D gene. Trimming stripped 5 bases from V and 5 bases from J, with 6 bases between. The CDR3 spans 12 residues. Germline V CDR1 and CDR2: SGHTA, FQGNSA. CDR3 DNA: TGTGCCAGCAGCCTTAGTACCGGGGAGCTGTTTTTT. Protein sequence: CASSLSTGELFF.

J is TRBJ2-1 and V is TRBV10-1; 10 bases agree with TRBD2. CDR1 is WNHNN, CDR2 SYGVQD, per germline (reference sequence). The CDR3 has 16 amino acids. J lost 6 bases, V lost 1 base, and 6 bases had no gene match. The CDR3 sequence: CASSEWGSGGSNEQFF. CDR3 DNA sequence: TGCGCCAGCAGTGAGTGGGGTAGCGGGGGGTCCAATGAGCAGTTCTTC.

This chain connects TRBV5-6 to TRBJ1-2; the D gene is possibly TRBD1 (6 bases). Germline values: CDR1 SGHDT, CDR2 YYEEEE. V was cut by 2 bases and J by 6 bases, with 20 bases left in between. CDR3 length equals 16 residues. CDR3 nucleotides: TGTGCCAGCAGCTTAACTCAGGGGTTCGGGTTTCATGGCTACACCTTC. Translating gives CASSLTQGFGFHGYTF.

This chain links TRBV29-1 with TRBJ1-2, with a possible D match to TRBD1 (6 bases). V lost 7 bases and J 8 bases, leaving 17 bases between the germline ends. CDR1 SQVTM and CDR2 ANQGSEA come from the germline V gene. This CDR3 contains 12 residues. The CDR3 DNA sequence: TGCAGCGCGGGAGGGGGGGGCTACGGCTACACCTTC. Protein product: CSAGGGGYGYTF.

This clone has just a few counts. The J gene is TRBJ2-1, the V gene TRBV23-1, with TRBD2 matching 11 bases. TRBV23-1 is labeled an ORF, and its function is uncertain. Trimming removed 0 bases from V and 1 base from J; junction bases left unmatched: 8. This CDR3 comprises 19 residues. Here the CDR3 DNA reads TGCGCCAGCAGTCAATCGAGAGAACTAGCGGGAGTTTCCTACAATGAGCAGTTCTTC. It is translated as CASSQSRELAGVSYNEQFF.

The chain has TRBV7-4 and TRBJ1-2, with D maybe TRBD1 (5 bases). V lost 2 bases and J lost 4, with 14 bases in between. The CDR3 runs 15 residues. Germline CDR1 SGHVT, CDR2 SQSDAQ. This CDR3 reads CASSLNGALAYGYTF. For the CDR3, the DNA is TGTGCCAGCAGCTTAAATGGGGCCCTGGCCTATGGCTACACCTTC.

The gene calls are TRBV6-1 and TRBJ2-3; D perhaps matches TRBD2 (5 bases). The germline V and J ends were trimmed by 2 bases and 3 bases, with 18 bases remaining between them. In germline, CDR1 is MNHNS, CDR2 SASEGT. There are 17 residues in the CDR3. Here the CDR3 DNA reads TGTGCCAGCAGTGAACCCCGATTAGCGAGAGGGACAGATACGCAGTATTTT. The encoded protein is CASSEPRLARGTDTQYF.

CDR3 loop: CASSVGAGGFGYGYTF. The CDR3 DNA sequence: TGTGCCAGCAGCGTAGGGGCGGGGGGTTTCGGGTATGGCTACACCTTC. This sequence joins TRBV9 and TRBJ1-2, with D tentatively TRBD1 (5 bases). The CDR3 length is 16 residues. The V and J ends lost 0 bases and 5 bases respectively, with 17 bases between them. Germline-derived CDR1 and CDR2 are SGDLS and YYNGEE.

This clone showed up just a few times. The genes are TRBV5-4 and TRBJ1-1, with no clear D. CDR1 and CDR2 from the germline V gene are SGHNT and YYREEE (reference sequence). The V and J ends lost 2 bases and 1 base respectively, with 6 bases between them. This CDR3 spans 13 amino acids. The CDR3 here is CASSFSENTEAFF. CDR3 nucleotides: TGTGCCAGCAGCTTTTCGGAGAACACTGAAGCTTTCTTT.

The sample holds one count of this clone. The V call is TRBV30, the J call TRBJ1-6; D is possibly TRBD1 (5 bases). This CDR3 contains 15 residues. From germline, CDR1 is GTSNPN and CDR2 SVGIG (reference sequence). V lost 3 bases, J lost 11 bases, and 20 bases lay in between. Written as DNA, the CDR3 is TGTGCCTGGAGCTTGTTGGGGCGAACCAATCCACCCCTCCACTTT. This codes for CAWSLLGRTNPPLHF.

This chain connects TRBV30 to TRBJ1-6; TRBD1 is a possible D gene (6 bases). The CDR3 totals 16 residues. Looked up from germline, CDR1 is GTSNPN and CDR2 is SVGIG (reference sequence). V was pared by 5 bases and J by 9 bases, with 23 bases between. CDR3 residues: CAWSQYGRGPPSPLHF. CDR3 nucleotides: TGTGCCTGGTCGCAATACGGCAGGGGACCTCCTTCACCCCTCCACTTT.

This chain links TRBV5-1 with TRBJ2-7, with a tentative D call TRBD1 (6 bases). CDR1 and CDR2 from the germline V gene are SGHRS and YFSETQ. Trimming stripped 1 base from V and 3 bases from J, with 14 bases between. The CDR3 is 15 residues long. Here the CDR3 reads CASSLSGQGFYEQYF. Here the CDR3 DNA reads TGCGCCAGCAGCTTGTCGGGGCAGGGGTTCTACGAGCAGTACTTC.

The chain recombines TRBV12-5 with TRBJ2-7; D unresolved. This CDR3 has 12 amino acids. Trimming pared 6 bases from V and 6 bases from J, leaving 12 bases between. Germline CDR1 reads LGHNT; CDR2 reads FRNRAP. CDR3 sequence (DNA): TGTGCTAGTGGAACCAGTAGTGGCGAGCAGTACTTC. It is translated as CASGTSSGEQYF.

The V and J genes are TRBV7-6 and TRBJ2-2; D might be TRBD1 or TRBD2, each matching 5 bases. CDR3 length: 15 residues. V was shortened by 2 bases and J by 1 base, with 8 bases between the two germline ends. Looked up from germline, CDR1 is SGHVS and CDR2 is FNYEAQ. This CDR3 is CASSLNGGNTGELFF. The CDR3 nucleotides read TGTGCCAGCAGCTTAAATGGGGGGAACACCGGGGAGCTGTTTTTT.

This sequence joins TRBV2 and TRBJ2-2, with D maybe TRBD1 (7 bases). The CDR3 runs to 15 residues. Trimming left V 7 bases short and J 1 base short, with 13 bases between. Germline V CDR1 and CDR2: SNHLY, FYNNEI. Here the CDR3 DNA reads TGTGCCAGCAACTGGCAGGGGGGGAACACCGGGGAGCTGTTTTTT. The encoded protein is CASNWQGGNTGELFF. The full variable domain, with the rest looked up from reference TRBV2 and TRBJ2-2, is EPEVTQTPSHQVTQMGQEVILRCVPISNHLYFYWYRQILGQKVEFLVSFYNNEISEKSEIFDDQFSVERPDGSNFTLKIRSTKLEDSAMYFCASNWQGGNTGELFFGEGSRLTVL.

This clone was observed a single time. The V call is TRBV6-5, the J call TRBJ1-5, with unresolved D. The CDR3 length is 14 residues. Trimming shortened V by 6 bases and J by 2 bases, and 11 bases separated the two germline ends. Germline lookup yields CDR1 MNHEY and CDR2 SVGAGI. CDR3 in amino acids: CASSQDGGNQPQHF. DNA for the CDR3: TGTGCCAGCAGCCAGGACGGAGGCAATCAGCCCCAGCATTTT.

The rearrangement uses TRBV13 and TRBJ2-3; 8 bases match TRBD1. Germline values: CDR1 PRHDT, CDR2 FYEKMQ (reference sequence). The CDR3 consists of 16 residues. With V trimmed by 3 bases and J by 0 bases, 5 bases remained unmatched. Here the CDR3 DNA reads TGTGCCAGCAGCTTCCTCAGGGGGCTGAGCACAGATACGCAGTATTTT. This gives the protein CASSFLRGLSTDTQYF.